The next 22 T cell receptor beta chains were all read from a single sample in a study of CD8 T cells in ankylosing spondylitis. TCRdb called the 5' RACE reads again in MiXCR, with one record for every CDR3 protein. The repertoire consists of some 700,000 distinct CDR3 sequences, with roughly 20% occurring once and the leading ten covering around 19%. These receptors have no known antigen. Study findings and constraints: What seemed typical of ankylosing spondylitis blood was a TCR beta motif built from roughly eight highly homologous variants.

Material: blood, either unsorted or a sorted T cell fraction (not recorded which). These receptors all come from a male donor with ankylosing spondylitis.

In this sample, this clonotype turned up a few times. The chain couples TRBV28 to TRBJ1-3; D remains ambiguous. The CDR3 is 15 residues long. The V end lost 3 bases, the J end lost 4 bases, and 13 bases lay between the germline ends. Germline assignment: CDR1 MDHEN and CDR2 SYDVKM. The DNA of the CDR3 is TGTGCCAGCAGTTTCAGAGGAGGGAAAGGAAACACCATATATTTT. Translating it yields CASSFRGGKGNTIYF.

This clonotype was found a few times. V usage is TRBV29-1 and J usage is TRBJ2-7; D is perhaps TRBD1 (6 bases). Per the germline V gene, CDR1 is SQVTM and CDR2 is ANQGSEA. The CDR3 has 14 residues. Trimming took off 4 bases at V and 2 bases at J, with 15 bases between the two ends. The chain's CDR3 is CSVVLRGYTYEQYF. CDR3 coding DNA: TGCAGCGTTGTGCTCAGGGGCTACACCTACGAGCAGTACTTC.

This clonotype has more than one count but fewer than ten. This sequence joins TRBV29-1 and TRBJ2-1; 12 nucleotides agree with TRBD2. The CDR3 has 15 amino acids. J gave up 8 bases and V 1 base, and 6 bases lay outside the gene matches. Germline V lookup: CDR1 SQVTM, CDR2 ANQGSEA. CDR3 loop: CSVEGLAGASYEQFF. The DNA for the CDR3 is TGCAGCGTTGAAGGACTAGCGGGAGCGTCGTATGAGCAGTTCTTC.

The rearrangement uses TRBV4-1 and TRBJ1-1; no firm D call. The CDR3 extends over 11 amino acids. Trimming shortened V by 9 bases and J by 6 bases, and 11 bases separated the two germline ends. CDR1 is MGHRA, CDR2 YSYEKL, per germline. For the CDR3, the DNA is TGCGCCAGTCGCGAGGGTGCTGAAGCTTTCTTT. It encodes CASREGAEAFF.

This clonotype was seen a handful of times. The chain has TRBV12-3 or TRBV12-4 and TRBJ2-7; the match to TRBD1 covers 8 bases. The ends lost 5 bases at V and 7 bases at J; junction bases unmatched: 10. The CDR3 contains 14 residues. CDR3 nucleotides: TGTGCCAGCAGTCGGACAGGGAGTTCGGAAGAGCAGTACTTC. Amino acids: CASSRTGSSEEQYF.

CDR3 DNA sequence: TGTGCCAGCAGTTACGCCCGGACTAGCCGAAACAATGAGCAGTTCTTC. Encoded protein: CASSYARTSRNNEQFF. V is TRBV6-5 and J is TRBJ2-1; 8 nucleotides agree with TRBD2. Germline lookup yields CDR1 MNHEY and CDR2 SVGAGI. The CDR3 covers 16 residues. V was clipped by 2 bases and J by 5 bases; unmatched bases: 8.

This clonotype appeared a few times. V gene TRBV5-1 combines with J gene TRBJ2-5, with D tentatively TRBD1 (6 bases). V lost 1 base and J 4 bases, leaving 17 bases between the germline ends. CDR1 is SGHRS, CDR2 YFSETQ, per germline. This CDR3 region has 16 residues. CDR3 sequence reads: CASSLIVGAAGETQYF. CDR3 bases: TGCGCCAGCAGCTTGATTGTGGGGGCGGCAGGAGAGACCCAGTACTTC.

The genes are TRBV11-2 and TRBJ1-1; D not resolved. V lost 5 bases, J lost 6 bases, and 7 bases lay in between. CDR3 length: 11 amino acids. Germline V lookup: CDR1 SGHAT, CDR2 FQNNGV. CDR3 residues: CASSLQPEAFF. Here the CDR3 DNA reads TGTGCCAGCAGCCTCCAGCCTGAAGCTTTCTTT.

This clonotype came up many times. V usage is TRBV10-3 and J usage is TRBJ2-7; 7 nucleotides line up with TRBD1. J was trimmed by 1 base and V by 4 bases; bases with no gene match: 10. Germline V gene lookup returns CDR1 ENHRY and CDR2 SYGVKD. The CDR3 loop spans 16 amino acids. The CDR3 region has the DNA TGTGCCATCAGTGTCCGCCCGGGGACAGCTTCCTACGAGCAGTACTTC. This codes for CAISVRPGTASYEQYF.

The sample holds a few counts of this clonotype. The chain carries TRBV6-5 and TRBJ1-1; D ambiguous. This CDR3 region has 14 residues. Germline V lookup: CDR1 MNHEY, CDR2 SVGAGI. V was trimmed by 2 bases and J by 0 bases, leaving 7 bases between them. The CDR3 bases are TGTGCCAGCAGTTACGAGGCACTGAACACTGAAGCTTTCTTT. Its protein product is CASSYEALNTEAFF.

This clonotype was detected a few times. The CDR3 bases are TGTGCCAGCGGGACAGGGGGACCCTACACCTTC. It encodes CASGTGGPYTF. This chain connects TRBV12-3 or TRBV12-4 to TRBJ1-2; 11 bases agree with TRBD1. The CDR3 runs 11 residues. The V segment lost 8 bases and the J segment 10 bases; nucleotides outside the gene matches: 3.

The V and J genes are TRBV10-3 and TRBJ2-7; tentative D call: TRBD1 (6 bases). Germline assignment: CDR1 ENHRY and CDR2 SYGVKD. The CDR3 spans 12 residues. The germline V and J ends were trimmed by 10 bases and 2 bases, with 12 bases remaining between them. The CDR3: CATQQGPYEQYF. In DNA form, the CDR3 reads TGTGCCACCCAACAGGGACCCTACGAGCAGTACTTC.

Comments on this clonotype: At one end the junction does not follow the germline gene, possibly because of a read error. The CDR3 loop reads CASTPGLVVGGEQFF. The DNA of the CDR3 is TGTGCGAGCACCCCGGGACTAGTGGTGGGCGGTGAGCAGTTCTTC. The chain carries TRBV7-9 and TRBJ2-1, with 8 bases that match TRBD2. Germline V gene data show CDR1 as SEHNR and CDR2 as FQNEAQ (reference sequence). This CDR3 is built from 15 residues.

The CDR3, as DNA: TGTGCCAGCAGCTTGGGCTCCGGGGTAACCTACGAGCAGTACTTC. It is translated as CASSLGSGVTYEQYF. The V and J genes are TRBV5-6 and TRBJ2-7; D is possibly TRBD2 (5 bases). V gave up 0 bases and J gave up 2 bases, with 12 bases separating them. Germline V lookup: CDR1 SGHDT, CDR2 YYEEEE. The CDR3 is 15 residues long.

For this clonotype: The DNA is left out, because the CDR3 cannot be placed on it with certainty; the CDR3 is given as TCRdb lists it. The J gene is TRBJ2-1, the V gene TRBV20-1; TRBD1 was called by the table and not checked on the DNA. The CDR3 sequence runs 15 residues, both termini included. CDR1 is DFQATT, CDR2 SNEGSKA, per germline (reference sequence). CDR3 sequence reads: CSAPFGNGYREKQFF.

This clonotype has more than one count but fewer than ten. V gene TRBV20-1 combines with J gene TRBJ2-3; D is unclear. The length of the CDR3 is 13 residues. Germline-derived CDR1 and CDR2 are DFQATT and SNEGSKA (reference sequence). V shed 6 bases and J shed 4 bases, with 14 bases lying between them. CDR3 sequence (DNA): TGCAGTGCCCCCGACTGGTTTGCAGATACGCAGTATTTT. This gives the protein CSAPDWFADTQYF.

This clonotype was found a few times. V is TRBV5-1 and J is TRBJ2-1, with D perhaps matching TRBD1 (5 bases). Between the trimmed V and J ends, which lost 6 bases and 0 bases, there was a span of 13 bases. From germline, CDR1 is SGHRS and CDR2 YFSETQ. The CDR3 contains 15 residues. CDR3 loop: CASKAGASSYNEQFF. CDR3 sequence (DNA): TGCGCCAGCAAGGCTGGGGCGAGCTCCTACAATGAGCAGTTCTTC.

Here the CDR3 DNA reads TGTGCCAGCAGTTTGGAACTAGCCTACGAGCAGTTCTTC. Its protein product is CASSLELAYEQFF. The chain combines TRBV12-3 or TRBV12-4 with TRBJ2-1; tentatively, D is TRBD2 (6 bases). V gave up 3 bases and J gave up 10 bases, with 13 bases separating them. CDR3 size: 13 residues.

J is TRBJ2-3 and V is TRBV28; D unclear. This CDR3 has 13 residues. V shed 6 bases and J shed 4 bases, with 11 bases lying between them. The germline CDR1 and CDR2 sequences are MDHEN and SYDVKM. CDR3 coding DNA: TGTGCCAGCAGCCCCAGTTCCGCAGATACGCAGTATTTT. Amino acids: CASSPSSADTQYF.

In this sample, this clonotype turned up many times. The chain joins TRBV3-1 to TRBJ1-2, with 8 bases lining up with TRBD1. The germline V gene encodes CDR1 LGHDT and CDR2 YNNKEL (reference sequence). With V trimmed by 0 bases and J by 1 base, 4 bases remained unmatched. This CDR3 has 16 amino acids. CDR3 region: CASSQDWDRHNYGYTF. The CDR3 nucleotides read TGTGCCAGCAGCCAAGACTGGGACAGGCATAACTATGGCTACACCTTC. The entire variable domain, with the rest obtained from reference TRBV3-1 and TRBJ1-2, is as follows: DTAVSQTPKYLVTQMGNDKSIKCEQNLGHDTMYWYKQDSKKFLKIMFSYNNKELIINETVPNRFSPKSPDKAHLNLHINSLELGDSAVYFCASSQDWDRHNYGYTFGSGTRLTVV.

V is TRBV18 and J is TRBJ1-1; no definite D call. Germline CDR1 KGHSH, CDR2 LQKENI. This CDR3 has 14 amino acids. Between the trimmed V and J ends, which lost 8 bases and 6 bases, there was a span of 19 bases. The CDR3 here is CASTSEAGRAEAFF. CDR3 DNA: TGTGCCAGCACTTCTGAAGCTGGTAGGGCTGAAGCTTTCTTT.

The chain carries TRBV12-3 or TRBV12-4 and TRBJ1-2, with D tentatively TRBD1 (5 bases). The CDR3 contains 15 residues. V was cut by 3 bases and J by 6 bases, with 17 bases left in between. CDR3 bases: TGTGCCAGCAGTTTCACAGGACCCTTCTTCGATGGCTACACCTTC. Its translation is CASSFTGPFFDGYTF.